This T cell receptor beta chain comes out of a study of blood T cell repertoires in COVID-19. The data were produced by immunoSEQ multiplex PCR, yet TCRdb's version contains in-frame clones alone and is incomplete. Among fewer than 350,000 clones listed, approximately 87% were seen once. J lost 7 bases, V lost 7 bases, and 5 bases had no gene match. The CDR3 is 13 residues long. Germline V lookup: CDR1 KGHDR, CDR2 SFDVKD. What was sequenced was peripheral blood. The sequence came from a woman younger than 45 with COVID-19, enrolled during active disease. V is TRBV24-1 and J is TRBJ2-1; 8 bases match TRBD1. The CDR3 loop reads CATSWTGTNEQFF. In DNA, the CDR3 is TGTGCCACCAGCTGGACAGGGACGAATGAGCAGTTCTTC.